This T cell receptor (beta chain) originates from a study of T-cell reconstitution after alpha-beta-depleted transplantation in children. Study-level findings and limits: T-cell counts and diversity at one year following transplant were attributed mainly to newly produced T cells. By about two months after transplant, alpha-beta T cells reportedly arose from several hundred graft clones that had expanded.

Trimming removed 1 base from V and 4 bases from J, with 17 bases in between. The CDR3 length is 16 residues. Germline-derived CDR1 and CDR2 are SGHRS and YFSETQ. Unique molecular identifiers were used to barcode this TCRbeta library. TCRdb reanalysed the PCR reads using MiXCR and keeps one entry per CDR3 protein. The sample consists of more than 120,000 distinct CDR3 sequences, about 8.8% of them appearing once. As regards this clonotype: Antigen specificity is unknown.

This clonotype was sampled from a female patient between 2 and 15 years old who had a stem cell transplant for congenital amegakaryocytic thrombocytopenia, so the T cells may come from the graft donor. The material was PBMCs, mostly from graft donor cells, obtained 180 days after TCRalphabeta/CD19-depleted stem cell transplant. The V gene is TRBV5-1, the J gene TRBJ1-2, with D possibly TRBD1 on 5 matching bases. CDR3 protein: CASSLSVGDGSYGYTF. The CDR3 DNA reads TGCGCCAGCAGCTTGTCCGTGGGGGATGGGAGCTATGGCTACACCTTC.